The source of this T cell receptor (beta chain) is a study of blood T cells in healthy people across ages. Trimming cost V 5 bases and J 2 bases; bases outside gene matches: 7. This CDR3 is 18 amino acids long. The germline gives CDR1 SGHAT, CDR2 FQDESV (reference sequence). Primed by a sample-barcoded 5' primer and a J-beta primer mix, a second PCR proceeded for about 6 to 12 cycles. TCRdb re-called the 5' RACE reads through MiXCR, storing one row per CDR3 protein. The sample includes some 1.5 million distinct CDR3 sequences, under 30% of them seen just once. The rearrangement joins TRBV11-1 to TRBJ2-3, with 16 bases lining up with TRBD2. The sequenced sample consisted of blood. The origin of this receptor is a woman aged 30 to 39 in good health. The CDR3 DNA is TGTGCCAGCAGCCCTGGGACTAGCGGGGGGGCCCTCACAGATACGCAGTATTTT. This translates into CASSPGTSGGALTDTQYF.